Each of the 15 T cell receptor beta chains below was sequenced from the same sample in a study of beta chain features in type 1 diabetes. Points from the study as a whole: In every one of the four CD4+ subsets, TCRB CDR3s were moderately but significantly shorter in Type 1 diabetes patients.

These receptors are not linked to any known antigen. Reverse transcription of all isolated RNA meant that expressed TCRB transcripts were sequenced. Clones were sequenced by immunoSEQ multiplex PCR, and TCRdb holds only the in-frame ones, with some missing. The sample contains roughly 160,000 clones, about 9% of which appear only once. Source material: central memory CD4+ T cells from blood. Every receptor here comes from a woman younger than 35 with type 1 diabetes.

The rearrangement uses TRBV11-2 and TRBJ2-5, with unresolved D. Germline CDR1 reads SGHAT; CDR2 reads FQNNGV. The CDR3 totals 13 residues. Trimming pared 4 bases from V and 7 bases from J, leaving 13 bases between. This chain's CDR3 is CASSSPGIGTQYF. CDR3 DNA sequence: TGTGCCAGCAGCTCCCCGGGTATTGGGACCCAGTACTTC.

This clone has just a few counts. The rearrangement uses TRBV5-1 and TRBJ2-5; D is uncertain. V was pared by 0 bases and J by 5 bases, with 14 bases between. This CDR3 contains 15 residues. Germline CDR1 and CDR2: SGHRS and YFSETQ. CDR3 residues: CASSLDGSQPETQYF. The CDR3 nucleotides are TGCGCCAGCAGCTTGGATGGTAGCCAGCCGGAGACCCAGTACTTC.

In its sample, this clone was seen a few times. The chain combines TRBV2 with TRBJ1-2; TRBD1 is a possible D gene (6 bases). This CDR3 is built from 14 residues. The ends were cut back, 8 bases at V and 6 bases at J, with 19 bases in the middle. Germline-derived CDR1 and CDR2 are SNHLY and FYNNEI. For the CDR3, the DNA is TGTGCCAGCGGTCGATCAGGGGTCTCTAATGGCTACACCTTC. This sequence encodes CASGRSGVSNGYTF.

This clone was recorded a few times. This sequence joins TRBV19 and TRBJ1-1; D unresolved. The CDR3 is made up of 16 amino acids. The germline V gene encodes CDR1 LNHDA and CDR2 SQIVND (reference sequence). Deletions cut 5 bases from V and 4 bases from J, with 20 bases between. DNA of the CDR3: TGTGCCAGTAGTCGGCTGGAGGGAACTGGTGGCACTGAAGCTTTCTTT. It yields the protein CASSRLEGTGGTEAFF.

The chain's CDR3 is CASRTSIGAAFF. For the CDR3, the DNA is TGTGCCAGCAGGACCTCGATAGGGGCAGCTTTCTTT. The chain has TRBV6-5 and TRBJ1-1, with a tentative D call TRBD1 (5 bases). CDR3 size: 12 residues. The germline gives CDR1 MNHEY, CDR2 SVGAGI. V lost 6 bases and J lost 10, with 15 bases in between.

The chain employs TRBV5-1 and TRBJ1-1; D perhaps matches TRBD1 (6 bases). The CDR3 is 17 residues long. V dropped 0 bases and J dropped 1 base, with 16 bases sitting between them. Germline V gene data show CDR1 as SGHRS and CDR2 as YFSETQ. CDR3 coding DNA: TGCGCCAGCAGCTTGGCACCAGTACAGGGCCAGAACACTGAAGCTTTCTTT. Translation gives CASSLAPVQGQNTEAFF.

This chain links TRBV4-3 with TRBJ1-5; D is undetermined. The CDR3 length is 16 residues. The germline CDR1 and CDR2 sequences are LGHNA and YSLEER. Between the trimmed V and J ends, which lost 0 bases and 4 bases, there was a span of 13 bases. The CDR3 bases are TGCGCCAGCAGCCAAGAATCTGGTGGCAGTAATCAGCCCCAGCATTTT. Translated: CASSQESGGSNQPQHF.

In this sample, this clone turned up a few times. CDR3 nucleotide sequence: TGCGCCAGCAGCCGCGAACGGGCAGGGAACGGCTACACCTTC. Its protein product is CASSRERAGNGYTF. The gene calls are TRBV4-1 and TRBJ1-2, with D possibly being TRBD1 (5 bases). V gave up 4 bases and J gave up 8 bases, with 17 bases separating them. The CDR3 length is 14 residues. Per germline, CDR1 MGHRA and CDR2 YSYEKL.

The chain links TRBV7-2 to TRBJ2-1; no clear D gene. The CDR3 totals 13 residues. CDR1 SGHTA and CDR2 FQGNSA come from the germline V gene. Trimming stripped 4 bases from V and 2 bases from J, with 6 bases between. The CDR3 region is CASSYDTYNEQFF. DNA of the CDR3: TGTGCCAGCAGCTACGACACCTACAATGAGCAGTTCTTC.

The chain couples TRBV19 to TRBJ2-7; 9 bases are a match to TRBD1. The ends lost 8 bases at V and 5 bases at J; junction bases unmatched: 7. Germline CDR1 reads LNHDA; CDR2 reads SQIVND (reference sequence). The CDR3 covers 13 residues. CDR3 DNA: TGTGCCAGTGCGGACAGGGGATATGACGAGCAGTACTTC. Protein sequence: CASADRGYDEQYF.

This clone was picked up a small number of times. The chain recombines TRBV4-3 with TRBJ2-1, with TRBD1 identical over 8 bases. The CDR3 contains 12 residues. J lost 14 bases, V lost 3 bases, and 6 bases had no gene match. The germline V gene has CDR1 LGHNA and CDR2 YSLEER. CDR3 sequence reads: CASSQVDRVKFF. The CDR3 nucleotides read TGCGCCAGCAGCCAGGTGGACAGGGTTAAGTTCTTC.

The V gene is TRBV4-3, the J gene TRBJ2-2; 9 bases fit TRBD1. CDR3 length equals 14 residues. The germline gives CDR1 LGHNA, CDR2 YSLEER. J gave up 6 bases and V 6 bases, and 5 bases lay outside the gene matches. The CDR3 nucleotides read TGCGCCAGCAGGCGATACAGGGGGCCCGGGGAGCTGTTTTTT. Protein product: CASRRYRGPGELFF.

This clone was seen only a few times. The genes are TRBV5-4 and TRBJ2-2; 11 bases match TRBD2. V was clipped by 0 bases and J by 1 base; unmatched bases: 2. Germline V gene lookup returns CDR1 SGHNT and CDR2 YYREEE (reference sequence). The CDR3 length is 17 residues. Here the CDR3 DNA reads TGTGCCAGCAGCTTGGGTCTAGCGGGAGGGAACACCGGGGAGCTGTTTTTT. Translating gives CASSLGLAGGNTGELFF.

This clone was counted only a few times. J is TRBJ2-3 and V is TRBV28; TRBD2 might be the D (5 bases). Trimming pared 7 bases from V and 10 bases from J, leaving 15 bases between. From germline, CDR1 is MDHEN and CDR2 SYDVKM. This CDR3 is built from 12 residues. Here the CDR3 DNA reads TGTGCCAGCAACCGCCCCCCACTAGCGCAGTATTTT. Translated: CASNRPPLAQYF.

This chain uses TRBV6-5 with TRBJ2-7; tentative D call: TRBD1 (6 bases). CDR1 is MNHEY and CDR2 is SVGAGI in the germline V gene. There are 13 residues in the CDR3. V dropped 6 bases and J dropped 5 bases, with 14 bases sitting between them. The CDR3 here is CASSRENRDEQYF. In DNA form, the CDR3 reads TGTGCCAGCAGCCGCGAAAACAGGGACGAGCAGTACTTC.